Each of the 7 T cell receptor beta chains below was sequenced from the same sample in a study of neurological immune-mediated disorders. TCRdb reanalysed the 5' RACE reads using MiXCR and keeps one entry per CDR3 protein. Of roughly 36,000 distinct CDR3 sequences in the sample, 13% to 15% were seen once. Material for sequencing was PBMCs. The origin of the receptors is a woman aged 50 to 65 with HTLV-1-associated myelopathy (HAM/TSP).

In its sample, this clonotype was seen many times. The gene calls are TRBV6-5 and TRBJ1-6; no clear D gene. Germline values: CDR1 MNHEY, CDR2 SVGAGI. The V end lost 0 bases, the J end lost 10 bases, and 4 bases lay between the germline ends. This CDR3 comprises 12 residues. CDR3 region: CASSYSRSPLHF. CDR3 nucleotide sequence: TGTGCCAGCAGTTACTCGAGGTCACCCCTCCACTTT.

At least ten counts were recorded for this clonotype. The chain joins TRBV7-9 to TRBJ2-2; 10 nucleotides line up with TRBD2. The CDR3 is 19 amino acids. J lost 0 bases, V lost 5 bases, and 12 bases had no gene match. The germline gives CDR1 SEHNR, CDR2 FQNEAQ (reference sequence). The CDR3 DNA is TGTGCCAGCAGCCGCTCGATAGCGGGGGGCCTCGCGAACACCGGGGAGCTGTTTTTT. This encodes CASSRSIAGGLANTGELFF.

This clonotype was observed at least ten times. The gene calls are TRBV20-1 and TRBJ1-1, with 7 bases fitting TRBD1. The V gene's germline CDR1 is DFQATT and CDR2 SNEGSKA (reference sequence). The CDR3 runs to 13 residues. V shed 3 bases, J shed 10 bases, and the junction held 11 bases outside the gene matches. In DNA form, the CDR3 reads TGCAGTGCTAGGGGGTCGACGGCAGGGGGAGCTTTCTTT. This codes for CSARGSTAGGAFF.

This clonotype was counted many times. This rearrangement joins TRBV19 to TRBJ1-5, with D perhaps TRBD1 (5 bases). The germline CDR1 and CDR2 sequences are LNHDA and SQIVND (reference sequence). V was clipped by 4 bases and J by 4 bases, with 11 bases between them. The CDR3 loop spans 14 amino acids. The CDR3 sequence: CASSRTQGNQPQHF. DNA for the CDR3: TGTGCCAGTAGTAGAACCCAGGGAAATCAGCCCCAGCATTTT.

This clonotype was seen repeatedly, ten times or more. The chain combines TRBV4-3 with TRBJ2-3, with TRBD2 identical over 8 bases. CDR3 size: 15 residues. The germline gives CDR1 LGHNA, CDR2 YSLEER. V trimming: 4 bases; J trimming: 7 bases; junction bases outside the gene matches: 10. The CDR3 region has the DNA TGCGCCAGCAGCCGGCAGCGGGGGACCGAATATACGCAGTATTTT. It translates to CASSRQRGTEYTQYF.

This clonotype appeared many times. The rearrangement uses TRBV20-1 and TRBJ2-2; D is uncertain. The CDR3 is 15 residues long. The germline V gene encodes CDR1 DFQATT and CDR2 SNEGSKA (reference sequence). Trimming removed 6 bases from V and 5 bases from J, with 19 bases in between. The CDR3 nucleotides are TGCAGTGCCAGGACCCCCGGTCAGAGGACCGGGGAGCTGTTTTTT. Amino acids: CSARTPGQRTGELFF.

The rearrangement uses TRBV6-1 and TRBJ1-1; D is possibly TRBD1 (6 bases). V was cut by 6 bases and J by 0 bases, with 14 bases left in between. The CDR3 length is 15 residues. Per the germline V gene, CDR1 is MNHNS and CDR2 is SASEGT. The CDR3 sequence: CASRPPGHMNTEAFF. In DNA form, the CDR3 reads TGTGCCAGCAGGCCACCGGGACACATGAACACTGAAGCTTTCTTT.